The present T cell receptor beta chain was sequenced within a study of T cell changes during pregnancy in multiple sclerosis. Germline V gives CDR1 SEHNR, CDR2 FQNEAQ (reference sequence). Trimming removed 2 bases at V and 4 bases at J, with 22 bases between. The CDR3 covers 18 residues. Profiled with immunoSEQ multiplex PCR; TCRdb holds only in-frame clones, not every one. The sample has tens of thousands of clones; about 91% are singletons. The origin of this receptor is a female donor with multiple sclerosis, enrolled in a pregnancy study. The input for sequencing was CD8+ T cells from peripheral blood mononuclear cells, taken before pregnancy. The chain joins TRBV7-9 to TRBJ2-3, with a weak D call TRBD2 (7 bases). The CDR3 loop is CASSLRSGEGVAPDTQYF. In nucleotides, the CDR3 is TGTGCCAGCAGCTTAAGAAGCGGGGAGGGGGTAGCGCCAGATACGCAGTATTTT.